These T cell receptor beta chains were read from a single sample in a study of Graves' ophthalmopathy and Graves' hyperthyroidism. TCRdb processed the multiplex PCR reads anew with MiXCR; each CDR3 protein has one entry. Here the sample spans roughly 300,000 distinct CDR3 sequences, under 20% being singletons. Sequenced input: peripheral blood. These receptors were obtained from an adult man with Graves' ophthalmopathy. CDR3s include the opening cysteine and the closing phenylalanine or tryptophan. The D gene is left open where the match is weak. For some rows the clone size is stated as once, few or many, or as a class when expanded; others skip it.

d_call	v_call	j_call	clone_size	cdr3_aa	cdr3_nt
-	TRBV12-3/TRBV12-4	TRBJ1-1	many	CATFLGGWGTEAFF	TGTGCCACCTTCCTAGGGGGATGGGGCACTGAAGCTTTCTTT
-	TRBV9	TRBJ1-1	many	CASSVVSRGTEAFF	TGTGCCAGCAGCGTAGTGAGTCGAGGCACTGAAGCTTTCTTT
-	TRBV14	TRBJ2-2	many	CASSRRDQLGKGELFF	TGTGCCAGCAGCAGGCGGGACCAACTAGGAAAAGGGGAGCTGTTTTTT
-	TRBV20-1	TRBJ2-1	many	CSASVDSRYSEQFF	TGCAGTGCTAGTGTGGATAGCCGATACTCTGAGCAGTTCTTC
TRBD1	TRBV27	TRBJ2-2	many	CASSLWPGGANTGELFF	TGTGCCAGCAGTTTATGGCCAGGGGGCGCGAACACCGGGGAGCTGTTTTTT
TRBD2	TRBV7-3	TRBJ2-2	many	CASSSLRSGGSGELFF	TGTGCCAGCAGCTCCCTTCGAAGCGGGGGTTCCGGGGAGCTGTTTTTT
TRBD1	TRBV6-2/TRBV6-3	TRBJ2-2	many	CASRGSSGQEFSANTGELFF	TGTGCCAGCAGAGGTTCTAGTGGACAGGAATTCTCCGCGAACACCGGGGAGCTGTTTTTT
TRBD1	TRBV6-1	TRBJ1-6	many	CASSAQYRGGDSPLHF	TGTGCCAGCAGTGCGCAGTACAGGGGCGGGGATTCACCCCTCCACTTT
-	TRBV29-1	TRBJ2-7	many	CSVAGGPPYEQYF	TGCAGCGTAGCCGGTGGTCCCCCCTACGAGCAGTACTTC
TRBD1	TRBV30	TRBJ1-5	many	CAWSVGRGNQPQHF	TGTGCCTGGAGTGTAGGCAGGGGGAATCAGCCCCAGCATTTT
-	TRBV20-1	TRBJ2-7	many	CSAETGTSYEQYF	TGCAGTGCGGAAACAGGGACCTCCTACGAGCAGTACTTC
TRBD1	TRBV12-3/TRBV12-4	TRBJ2-5	-	CASSRTRDRGQETQYF	TGTGCCAGCAGTCGCACCCGGGACAGGGGGCAGGAGACCCAGTACTTC
-	TRBV5-1	TRBJ1-1	many	CASSWRVGGANTEAFF	TGCGCCAGCAGCTGGAGGGTAGGGGGGGCGAACACTGAAGCTTTCTTT
-	TRBV12-3/TRBV12-4	TRBJ1-5	many	CASSWGDRYQPQHF	TGTGCCAGCAGTTGGGGAGACAGGTATCAGCCCCAGCATTTT
-	TRBV7-8	TRBJ2-2	-	CASSSNSGNTGELFF	TGTGCCAGCAGCTCCAATTCAGGGAATACCGGGGAGCTGTTTTTT
-	TRBV5-1	TRBJ2-7	many	CASSFRLRGARGHEQYF	TGCGCCAGCAGCTTCAGGCTACGGGGGGCCAGGGGCCACGAGCAGTACTTC
TRBD1	TRBV6-5	TRBJ1-2	many	CASRDRGSDGYGYTF	TGTGCCAGCCGGGACAGGGGGTCCGACGGCTATGGCTACACCTTC
TRBD1	TRBV6-1	TRBJ2-4	many	CAIRTGDIQYF	TGTGCCATCCGGACAGGCGACATTCAGTACTTC
-	TRBV12-3/TRBV12-4	TRBJ2-7	many	CASSFQGNSYEQYF	TGTGCCAGCAGTTTTCAAGGGAACTCCTACGAGCAGTACTTC